The 15 T cell receptor beta chains below were found in one sample sequenced in a study of cytomegalovirus exposure and HLA in healthy donors. The PCR used 60 Vbeta and 13 Jbeta primers. Produced via immunoSEQ multiplex PCR; TCRdb's table is partial and in-frame only. The sample contains about 190,000 clones, over 70% of which appear only once. Sequenced material: PBMCs. These receptors were obtained from a woman aged 25 to 39 in good health and CMV-seropositive.

The gene calls are TRBV19 and TRBJ1-1, with TRBD1 as a possible D gene (6 bases). This CDR3 comprises 15 residues. The V gene's germline CDR1 is LNHDA and CDR2 SQIVND (reference sequence). The germline V and J ends were trimmed by 0 bases and 5 bases, with 13 bases remaining between them. This chain's CDR3 is CASSIDGGARTEAFF. Here the CDR3 DNA reads TGTGCCAGTAGTATAGATGGGGGGGCGAGGACTGAAGCTTTCTTT.

V and J are TRBV6-5 and TRBJ2-1; 10 bases are shared with TRBD2. Germline CDR1 MNHEY, CDR2 SVGAGI. The CDR3 length is 16 residues. The V and J ends lost 0 bases and 6 bases, in that order; junction bases with no gene match: 5. The DNA of the CDR3 is TGTGCCAGCAGTTACTCGGCTAGCGGGAGCCGCAATGAGCAGTTCTTC. Translation gives CASSYSASGSRNEQFF.

The genes are TRBV6-5 and TRBJ1-2, with 9 nucleotides matching TRBD1. J gave up 10 bases and V 6 bases, and 9 bases lay outside the gene matches. The germline CDR1 and CDR2 sequences are MNHEY and SVGAGI. The CDR3 totals 13 residues. The CDR3 bases are TGTGCCAGCAGAGGGACAGGGAGGATGAACTACACCTTC. Protein: CASRGTGRMNYTF.

This chain joins TRBV19 and TRBJ1-1; D possibly corresponds to TRBD1 (5 bases). The CDR3 contains 12 residues. V was cut by 9 bases and J by 1 base, with 9 bases left in between. Germline assignment: CDR1 LNHDA and CDR2 SQIVND (reference sequence). CDR3 sequence (DNA): TGTGCCAGCCTTCAGGGGAACACTGAAGCTTTCTTT. Protein product: CASLQGNTEAFF.

This clone has only a few counts. The chain carries TRBV5-4 and TRBJ1-6, with 11 bases lining up with TRBD1. This CDR3 region has 14 residues. Germline CDR1 reads SGHNT; CDR2 reads YYREEE (reference sequence). The junction had 4 bases not matched to a gene; V was cut back by 4 bases and J by 10 bases. The CDR3 protein is CASSQGQGESPLHF. The CDR3 nucleotides read TGTGCCAGCAGCCAGGGACAGGGGGAGTCACCCCTCCACTTT.

The chain carries TRBV13 and TRBJ2-7; 7 nucleotides agree with TRBD2. Per the germline V gene, CDR1 is PRHDT and CDR2 is FYEKMQ (reference sequence). J lost 4 bases, V lost 3 bases, and 9 bases had no gene match. CDR3 length: 15 amino acids. The CDR3: CASSFSGGSKYEQYF. The CDR3 DNA reads TGTGCCAGCAGCTTTTCGGGCGGGAGTAAGTACGAGCAGTACTTC.

The rearrangement joins TRBV15 to TRBJ2-3, with TRBD2 matching 9 bases. CDR1 is LNHNV and CDR2 is YYDKDF in the germline V gene (reference sequence). The V and J ends lost 1 base and 5 bases, in that order; junction bases with no gene match: 4. The CDR3 is made up of 15 amino acids. CDR3: CATSRAAGGIDTQYF. Here the CDR3 DNA reads TGTGCCACCAGCAGAGCCGCGGGAGGGATAGATACGCAGTATTTT.

The rearrangement joins TRBV18 to TRBJ1-1, with a weak D call TRBD1 (5 bases). The germline CDR1 and CDR2 sequences are KGHSH and LQKENI. This CDR3 is 14 amino acids long. V was trimmed by 2 bases and J by 5 bases, leaving 12 bases between them. The CDR3 nucleotides read TGTGCCAGCTCACCAGGACACCCCGGGACTGAAGCTTTCTTT. It codes for CASSPGHPGTEAFF.

This clone came up once. V is TRBV29-1 and J is TRBJ1-2; maybe TRBD1 (6 bases). V lost 6 bases and J 9 bases, leaving 20 bases between the germline ends. CDR1 SQVTM and CDR2 ANQGSEA come from the germline V gene. CDR3 size: 13 residues. The CDR3 DNA is TGCAGCGTCGCCGGACAGCCAAGCCCCCGCTACACCTTC. It encodes CSVAGQPSPRYTF.

V and J are TRBV9 and TRBJ2-7, with 8 positions matching TRBD1. CDR3 size: 12 residues. The J segment lost 8 bases and the V segment lost 3 bases, leaving 4 bases of the junction unmatched. The germline gives CDR1 SGDLS, CDR2 YYNGEE. CDR3 nucleotide sequence: TGTGCCAGCAGCGCCGGGACAGGCCAGCAGTACTTC. Protein sequence: CASSAGTGQQYF.

The chain combines TRBV7-2 with TRBJ2-7; D gene uncertain. The germline V gene has CDR1 SGHTA and CDR2 FQGNSA. The CDR3 extends over 12 amino acids. Deletions cut 2 bases from V and 0 bases from J, with 2 bases between. CDR3 in amino acids: CASSLRSYEQYF. The CDR3 DNA reads TGTGCCAGCAGCTTACGCTCCTACGAGCAGTACTTC.

The chain employs TRBV29-1 and TRBJ2-1; 10 positions match TRBD2. CDR1 SQVTM and CDR2 ANQGSEA come from the germline V gene. The trim removed 7 bases at V and 4 bases at J, leaving 4 bases unmatched. This CDR3 spans 13 amino acids. The chain's CDR3 is CSARLAGYNEQFF. For the CDR3, the DNA is TGCAGCGCACGACTAGCGGGTTACAATGAGCAGTTCTTC.

J is TRBJ2-7 and V is TRBV5-4; the match to TRBD2 covers 8 bases. The junction had 11 bases not matched to a gene; V was cut back by 4 bases and J by 2 bases. The CDR3 spans 16 residues. The germline V gene encodes CDR1 SGHNT and CDR2 YYREEE (reference sequence). The CDR3 region is CASSLGLAGETYEQYF. The CDR3 nucleotides read TGTGCCAGCAGCCTGGGGCTAGCGGGCGAGACCTACGAGCAGTACTTC. The full variable domain, in which reference TRBV5-4 and TRBJ2-7 provide the parts outside the CDR3, is ETGVTQSPTHLIKTRGQQVTLRCSSQSGHNTVSWYQQALGQGPQFIFQYYREEENGRGNFPPRFSGLQFPNYSSELNVNALELDDSALYLCASSLGLAGETYEQYFGPGTRLTVT.

The chain couples TRBV9 to TRBJ1-1; no reliable D call. The CDR3 extends over 14 amino acids. Germline CDR1 SGDLS, CDR2 YYNGEE. The V end lost 0 bases, the J end lost 1 base, and 7 bases lay between the germline ends. The CDR3 nucleotides are TGTGCCAGCAGCGTAGGGAGGAGGAACACTGAAGCTTTCTTT. Its protein is CASSVGRRNTEAFF. Filled out from reference TRBV9 and TRBJ1-1, the complete variable domain reads DSGVTQTPKHLITATGQRVTLRCSPRSGDLSVYWYQQSLDQGLQFLIQYYNGEERAKGNILERFSAQQFPDLHSELNLSSLELGDSALYFCASSVGRRNTEAFFGQGTRLTVV.

This clone was detected a few times. The chain combines TRBV6-5 with TRBJ1-6, with D perhaps TRBD1 (6 bases). CDR1 is MNHEY, CDR2 SVGAGI, per germline. CDR3 size: 15 residues. V was clipped by 5 bases and J by 7 bases, with 15 bases between them. The CDR3, as DNA: TGTGCCAGCAGTCGAAAGGGGGAGATGAATTCACCCCTCCACTTT. Translated, it gives CASSRKGEMNSPLHF.